This paragraph covers one T cell receptor beta chain sequence. What it binds is not known. As for time point: week 35, safety follow-up. With topical imiquimod, each dose of the vaccine consisted of 300 ug of mutant IDH1 20-mer peptide. The study enrolled donors with new WHO grade 3 or 4 IDH1-mutant, ATRX-lost astrocytomas. The protocol was immunoSEQ multiplex PCR, while the TCRdb copy is restricted to in-frame clones and leaves out a portion. The repertoire holds tens of thousands of clones, with around 74% as singletons. The source of the sample is a study of a mutant IDH1 vaccine in newly diagnosed glioma. Study-wide context: Investigators started vaccination 4-6 weeks after radiotherapy alone, or with temozolomide cycles. Before enrollment, the patients had been treated with radiotherapy alone, temozolomide alone, or both together. Most of them had received both.

General study results and limits: Detectable vaccine-induced immune responses arose in around 93% of patients.

Germline lookup yields CDR1 SGHRS and CDR2 YFSETQ. V lost 5 bases, J lost 0 bases, and 8 bases stayed unmatched. The CDR3 length is 15 residues. The sample in question was PBMCs, obtained from a glioma patient whose treatment included an IDH1 peptide vaccine. This sequence was found in a man between 45 and 60 years old with glioma. This chain joins TRBV5-1 and TRBJ2-7; 7 bases are shared with TRBD1. CDR3 sequence: CASRRTRDSSYEQYF. The CDR3 nucleotides read TGCGCCAGCAGACGTACCCGGGACAGCTCCTACGAGCAGTACTTC.